These 14 T cell receptor beta chains came from one sample sequenced in a study of OX40 agonist ivuxolimab in advanced cancers. Sequencing used immunoSEQ multiplex PCR; TCRdb keeps in-frame clones, though not all of them. The repertoire has over 95,000 clones, roughly 90% of them found once; the top ten carry around 0.85%. The sample was CD4+ or CD8+ T cells sorted from blood, taken in a trial of the OX40 agonist ivuxolimab. These receptors came from an adult with an advanced solid tumor such as melanoma, head and neck, liver or kidney cancer.

J is TRBJ1-5 and V is TRBV9; D call uncertain. Trimming took off 2 bases at V and 5 bases at J, with 14 bases between the two ends. Per the germline V gene, CDR1 is SGDLS and CDR2 is YYNGEE. CDR3 length: 15 residues. The CDR3, as DNA: TGTGCCAGCAGCGTGGGAACCCGGACGGATCAGCCCCAGCATTTT. Translating it yields CASSVGTRTDQPQHF.

The rearrangement links TRBV6-1 to TRBJ2-5; 8 nucleotides align to TRBD2. V shed 0 bases and J 4 bases; nucleotides not matched to a gene: 4. There are 15 residues in the CDR3. The germline V gene has CDR1 MNHNS and CDR2 SASEGT. CDR3 sequence (DNA): TGTGCCAGCAGTGAAGCGCTAGCGGGTGGAGAGACCCAGTACTTC. Translation: CASSEALAGGETQYF.

This rearrangement joins TRBV18 to TRBJ2-2; TRBD2 matches 8 bases. The CDR3 sequence is 16 residues long. The germline V gene has CDR1 KGHSH and CDR2 LQKENI. The trim removed 6 bases at V and 2 bases at J, leaving 8 bases unmatched. The CDR3 DNA sequence: TGTGCCAGCTCGCTGAGCGGGGGCTATAACACCGGGGAGCTGTTTTTT. Amino acids: CASSLSGGYNTGELFF.

The V gene is TRBV11-3, the J gene TRBJ2-5; D is unclear. The ends were cut back, 3 bases at V and 2 bases at J, with 10 bases in the middle. The CDR3 spans 14 residues. Looked up from germline, CDR1 is SGHNT and CDR2 is YENEEA. CDR3 loop: CASSFGGSQETQYF. The DNA of the CDR3 is TGTGCCAGCAGCTTTGGCGGTTCTCAAGAGACCCAGTACTTC.

This chain uses TRBV5-8 with TRBJ2-1; D uncertain. V was pared by 3 bases and J by 15 bases, with 16 bases between. There are 12 residues in the CDR3. CDR1 and CDR2 from the germline V gene are SGHTS and YDEGEE. DNA of the CDR3: TGTGCCAGCAGCTCCCTCGGACGAATGTCGTTCTTC. Translation gives CASSSLGRMSFF.

This chain connects TRBV9 to TRBJ2-6, with D maybe TRBD2 (5 bases). There are 15 residues in the CDR3. Germline-derived CDR1 and CDR2 are SGDLS and YYNGEE. The V gene lost 3 bases and the J gene lost 0 bases, with 7 bases spanning the gap. As DNA, the CDR3 is TGTGCCAGCAGCGACGGGGACTCTGGGGCCAACGTCCTGACTTTC. Its translation is CASSDGDSGANVLTF.

The chain is built from TRBV10-3 and TRBJ1-3, with a possible D match to TRBD1 (5 bases). The V gene's germline CDR1 is ENHRY and CDR2 SYGVKD. CDR3 length: 14 residues. Deletions cut 5 bases from V and 5 bases from J, with 13 bases between. The CDR3 DNA follows: TGTGCCATCAGTTTCAACCAGGGTCGAAACACCATATATTTT. Residues: CAISFNQGRNTIYF.

This chain joins TRBV23-1 and TRBJ2-7, with 10 positions matching TRBD1. TRBV23-1 is sorted into the ORF group, with uncertain function. This CDR3 is built from 17 residues. The V segment lost 3 bases and the J segment 5 bases; nucleotides outside the gene matches: 13. The CDR3 DNA follows: TGCGCCAGCAGTCATGGGACAGGGGACTTTACCTCTAACGAGCAGTACTTC. It codes for CASSHGTGDFTSNEQYF.

The chain combines TRBV7-8 with TRBJ1-1; 10 positions agree with TRBD1. After removal of 1 base from V and 3 bases from J, the junction contained 2 bases not matched to a gene. The length of the CDR3 is 15 residues. Per the germline V gene, CDR1 is SGHVS and CDR2 is FQNEAQ. In DNA, the CDR3 is TGTGCCAGCAGCTTAGAAGGGACAGGGGACACTGAAGCTTTCTTT. It specifies CASSLEGTGDTEAFF.

The J gene is TRBJ1-5, the V gene TRBV7-2; 9 bases map to TRBD1. The CDR3 runs to 14 residues. V trimming: 5 bases; J trimming: 4 bases; junction bases outside the gene matches: 3. Germline V gene data show CDR1 as SGHTA and CDR2 as FQGNSA. The CDR3 DNA is TGTGCCAGCAGCCAAGGGACAGGGAATCAGCCCCAGCATTTT. This gives the protein CASSQGTGNQPQHF.

This clone was recorded only once. The chain is built from TRBV27 and TRBJ2-7; perhaps D is TRBD1 or TRBD2 (5 bases each). The length of the CDR3 is 15 residues. The V gene lost 3 bases and the J gene lost 3 bases, with 15 bases spanning the gap. Germline CDR1 and CDR2: MNHEY and SMNVEV (reference sequence). The CDR3 DNA is TGTGCCAGCAGTTTCGAGAGGGACCTCCTCTACGAGCAGTACTTC. The encoded protein is CASSFERDLLYEQYF.

The rearrangement joins TRBV18 to TRBJ1-1; D might be TRBD1 (6 bases). Germline V lookup: CDR1 KGHSH, CDR2 LQKENI. Trimming took off 0 bases at V and 6 bases at J, with 14 bases between the two ends. The CDR3 is 15 residues long. CDR3 sequence (DNA): TGTGCCAGCTCACCACCTATCGGGACAAGGTCTGAAGCTTTCTTT. It yields the protein CASSPPIGTRSEAFF.

The chain combines TRBV28 with TRBJ1-1; weak D call: TRBD1 (5 bases). Germline V gene data show CDR1 as MDHEN and CDR2 as SYDVKM. This CDR3 spans 16 amino acids. Deletions cut 2 bases from V and 2 bases from J, with 15 bases between. The CDR3 DNA sequence: TGTGCCAGCAGTTTAGGGCAGGGTTGGGGAAACACTGAAGCTTTCTTT. It yields the protein CASSLGQGWGNTEAFF.

The V and J genes are TRBV19 and TRBJ2-5; D is tentatively TRBD1 or TRBD2 (7 bases each). The germline V gene has CDR1 LNHDA and CDR2 SQIVND (reference sequence). The CDR3 length is 15 residues. V shed 5 bases and J shed 0 bases, with 13 bases lying between them. Here the CDR3 DNA reads TGTGCCAGTAGTCCAGGGGGGGCTTACCAAGAGACCCAGTACTTC. Translation: CASSPGGAYQETQYF.